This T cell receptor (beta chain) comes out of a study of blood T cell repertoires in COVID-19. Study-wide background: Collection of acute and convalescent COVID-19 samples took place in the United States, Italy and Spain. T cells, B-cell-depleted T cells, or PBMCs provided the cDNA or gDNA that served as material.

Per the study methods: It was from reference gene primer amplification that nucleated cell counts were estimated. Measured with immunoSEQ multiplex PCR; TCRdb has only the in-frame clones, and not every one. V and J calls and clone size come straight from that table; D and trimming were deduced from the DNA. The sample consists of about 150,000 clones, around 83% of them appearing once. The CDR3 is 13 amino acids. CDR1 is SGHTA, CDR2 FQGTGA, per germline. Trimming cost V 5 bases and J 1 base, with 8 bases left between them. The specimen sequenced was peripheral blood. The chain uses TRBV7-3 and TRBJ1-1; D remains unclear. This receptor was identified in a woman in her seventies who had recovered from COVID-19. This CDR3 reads CASSIQENTEAFF. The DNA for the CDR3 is TGTGCCAGCAGCATTCAGGAGAACACTGAAGCTTTCTTT. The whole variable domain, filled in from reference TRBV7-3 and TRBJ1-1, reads GAGVSQTPSNKVTEKGKYVELRCDPISGHTALYWYRQSLGQGPEFLIYFQGTGAADDSGLPNDRFFAVRPEGSVSTLKIQRTERGDSAVYLCASSIQENTEAFFGQGTRLTVV.